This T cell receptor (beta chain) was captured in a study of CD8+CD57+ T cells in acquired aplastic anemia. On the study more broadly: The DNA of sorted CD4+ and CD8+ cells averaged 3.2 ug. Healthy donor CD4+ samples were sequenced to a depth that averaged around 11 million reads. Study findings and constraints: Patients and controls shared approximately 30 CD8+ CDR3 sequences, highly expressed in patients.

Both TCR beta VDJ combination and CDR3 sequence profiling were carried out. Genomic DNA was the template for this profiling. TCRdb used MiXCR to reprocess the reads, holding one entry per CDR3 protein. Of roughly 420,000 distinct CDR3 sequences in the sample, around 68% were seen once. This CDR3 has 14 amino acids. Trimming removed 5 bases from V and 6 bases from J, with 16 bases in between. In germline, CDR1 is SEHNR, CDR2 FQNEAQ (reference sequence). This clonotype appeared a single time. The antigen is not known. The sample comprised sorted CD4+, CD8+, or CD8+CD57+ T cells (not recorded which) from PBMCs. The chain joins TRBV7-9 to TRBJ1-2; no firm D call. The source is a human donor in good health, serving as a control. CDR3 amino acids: CASSPGLQDDGYTF. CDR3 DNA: TGTGCCAGCAGCCCAGGCCTTCAAGACGATGGCTACACCTTC. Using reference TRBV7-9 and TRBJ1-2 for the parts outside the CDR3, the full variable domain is DTGVSQNPRHKITKRGQNVTFRCDPISEHNRLYWYRQTLGQGPEFLTYFQNEAQLEKSRLLSDRFSAERPKGSFSTLEIQRTEQGDSAMYLCASSPGLQDDGYTFGSGTRLTVV.